Detailed here is one TCR beta chain. This record belongs to a study of blood T cell repertoires in COVID-19. Looking at the study overall: Material from acute and convalescent COVID-19 was sourced from the United States, Italy and Spain. T cells, B-cell-depleted T cells, or PBMCs supplied cDNA or gDNA.

Seattle patients were enrolled during active infection and followed longitudinally. Authors' analysis steps: How many nucleated cells were present was estimated from reference gene primer amplification. Assay used: immunoSEQ multiplex PCR; TCRdb lists only in-frame clones, some missing. From that table come the V and J calls and clone size; the DNA was used to work out D and trimming. The table records roughly 45,000 clones, 85% to 90% of them present only once. CDR1 is KGHSH, CDR2 LQKENI, per germline. V shed 3 bases and J shed 0 bases, with 11 bases lying between them. The CDR3 length is 15 residues.

The rearrangement joins TRBV18 to TRBJ1-2; D gene ambiguous. This TCR was recovered from a woman older than 75 with COVID-19, enrolled during active disease. Material: peripheral blood. The CDR3 region is CASSPDTIPNYGYTF. In DNA, the CDR3 is TGTGCCAGCTCACCTGACACAATCCCTAACTATGGCTACACCTTC.